A selection of T cell receptor beta chains follows, all from one sample in a study of radiation and T cells in renal cell carcinoma. The protocol was immunoSEQ multiplex PCR, while the TCRdb copy is restricted to in-frame clones and leaves out a portion. This sample has 110,000 to 150,000 clones, with approximately 87% found just once. The sample was blood, taken from a patient whose treatment included radiotherapy and nephrectomy. The source is a woman in her forties or fifties with renal cell carcinoma. CDR3s include the opening cysteine and the closing phenylalanine or tryptophan. Fields, in order: J gene, clone size, V gene, D gene, CDR3 protein, CDR3 DNA. The D gene is left open where the match is weak. Where a row states a size, it is once, few, many or the class of an expanded clone; other rows omit it.

J: TRBJ1-2; size: NA; V: TRBV6-5; D: NA; CDR3: CASSYSVSGEGGGYTF; DNA: TGTGCCAGCAGTTACTCGGTGTCGGGAGAAGGGGGTGGCTACACCTTC
J: TRBJ2-7; size: NA; V: TRBV5-1; D: TRBD1; CDR3: CASSLGTASSYEQYF; DNA: TGCGCCAGCAGCCTAGGGACAGCAAGCTCCTACGAGCAGTACTTC
J: TRBJ2-3; size: NA; V: TRBV4-1; D: NA; CDR3: CASRRSPWAVGDTQYF; DNA: TGCGCCAGCAGAAGGAGTCCGTGGGCCGTGGGGGATACGCAGTATTTT
J: TRBJ2-7; size: NA; V: TRBV5-1; D: NA; CDR3: CASSIGYEQYF; DNA: TGCGCCAGCAGCATCGGGTACGAGCAGTACTTC
J: TRBJ2-5; size: few; V: TRBV7-2; D: NA; CDR3: CASSSEGRDSEYF; DNA: TGTGCCAGCAGCTCCGAGGGACGGGACTCAGAGTACTTC
J: TRBJ2-7; size: NA; V: TRBV28; D: TRBD1; CDR3: CASKSPGQGYSQYF; DNA: TGTGCCAGCAAATCTCCGGGACAGGGGTATTCGCAGTACTTC
J: TRBJ2-7; size: NA; V: TRBV6-6; D: TRBD2; CDR3: CASSYSLAGAYEQYF; DNA: TGTGCCAGCAGTTACTCGCTAGCGGGTGCCTACGAGCAGTACTTC
J: TRBJ2-6; size: few; V: TRBV9; D: NA; CDR3: CASSVASRANVLTF; DNA: TGTGCCAGCAGCGTAGCGTCGAGGGCCAACGTCCTGACTTTC
J: TRBJ2-5; size: NA; V: TRBV5-4; D: TRBD2; CDR3: CASSSGLADGETQYF; DNA: TGTGCCAGCAGCTCGGGACTAGCGGATGGAGAGACCCAGTACTTC
J: TRBJ1-2; size: NA; V: TRBV6-5; D: TRBD1; CDR3: CASTARTGGGYTF; DNA: TGTGCCAGCACCGCAAGGACAGGGGGCGGCTACACCTTC
J: TRBJ1-2; size: NA; V: TRBV5-6; D: NA; CDR3: CASSLEARGIYGYTF; DNA: TGTGCCAGCAGCTTGGAGGCCAGGGGTATCTATGGCTACACCTTC
J: TRBJ2-2; size: NA; V: TRBV18; D: NA; CDR3: CASSRMGGGNTGELFF; DNA: TGTGCCAGCTCACGAATGGGGGGCGGAAACACCGGGGAGCTGTTTTTT
J: TRBJ1-1; size: NA; V: TRBV5-1; D: NA; CDR3: CASSPATGSGASTEAFF; DNA: TGCGCCAGCAGCCCCGCGACGGGTTCCGGGGCTAGCACTGAAGCTTTCTTT
J: TRBJ1-1; size: NA; V: TRBV7-2; D: TRBD1; CDR3: CASSRRQGAFTEAFF; DNA: TGTGCCAGCAGCCGAAGACAGGGGGCATTCACTGAAGCTTTCTTT
J: TRBJ2-1; size: NA; V: TRBV2; D: TRBD2; CDR3: CASRSGLAAKDEQFF; DNA: TGTGCCAGCAGATCGGGACTAGCGGCTAAGGATGAGCAGTTCTTC
J: TRBJ1-1; size: NA; V: TRBV5-1; D: NA; CDR3: CASSSEPNTEAFF; DNA: TGCGCCAGCAGCTCTGAACCGAACACTGAAGCTTTCTTT
J: TRBJ1-3; size: NA; V: TRBV6-5; D: TRBD1; CDR3: CASRQGYSGNTIYF; DNA: TGTGCCAGTCGACAGGGGTACTCTGGAAACACCATATATTTT
J: TRBJ2-5; size: NA; V: TRBV18; D: TRBD1; CDR3: CASSPTGDQETQYF; DNA: TGTGCCAGCTCACCAACAGGGGATCAAGAGACCCAGTACTTC
J: TRBJ1-2; size: few; V: TRBV19; D: NA; CDR3: CASSSTGRYGYTF; DNA: TGTGCCAGTAGTTCAACAGGTCGCTATGGCTACACCTTC
J: TRBJ2-7; size: NA; V: TRBV5-4; D: TRBD2; CDR3: CASSPSGGRVYEQYF; DNA: TGTGCCAGCAGCCCTAGCGGGGGCCGGGTCTACGAGCAGTACTTC
J: TRBJ1-2; size: NA; V: TRBV7-2; D: NA; CDR3: CASSPQVVSEGYTF; DNA: TGTGCCAGCAGCCCTCAGGTGGTCAGCGAAGGCTACACCTTC
J: TRBJ2-7; size: NA; V: TRBV5-4; D: TRBD2; CDR3: CASSSTSGRLNEQYF; DNA: TGTGCCAGCAGCTCAACTAGCGGGAGATTGAACGAGCAGTACTTC